Each of the 31 T cell receptor beta chains below was sequenced from the same sample in a study of blood T cell repertoires in COVID-19. The protocol was immunoSEQ multiplex PCR, while the TCRdb copy is restricted to in-frame clones and leaves out a portion. The data contain hundreds of thousands of clones, around 90% of them singletons. Sequenced material: PBMCs or T cells enriched from blood (not recorded which). The source of these receptors is a woman aged 18 to 35 with acute COVID-19.

The gene calls are TRBV14 and TRBJ2-3, with D maybe TRBD1 (6 bases). Germline CDR1 is SGHDN and CDR2 is FVKESK. V gave up 2 bases and J gave up 0 bases, with 9 bases separating them. This CDR3 contains 15 residues. The CDR3 sequence is CASSQLGGSTDTQYF. The CDR3 nucleotides are TGTGCCAGCAGCCAACTAGGGGGAAGCACAGATACGCAGTATTTT.

In DNA form, the CDR3 reads TGTGCCAGCAAGCGCCCGGCTATAAAGCAGTTCTTC. Its protein product is CASKRPAIKQFF. The V and J genes are TRBV6-4 and TRBJ2-1; no clear D. V dropped 7 bases and J dropped 11 bases, with 15 bases sitting between them. There are 12 residues in the CDR3. Germline V lookup: CDR1 MRHNA, CDR2 SNTAGT.

The chain combines TRBV7-6 with TRBJ1-6; D gene ambiguous. This CDR3 comprises 15 residues. V was pared by 0 bases and J by 9 bases, with 12 bases between. Germline V CDR1 and CDR2: SGHVS, FNYEAQ. CDR3 in DNA: TGTGCCAGCAGCTTAGCCGTGGTGCCGAGTTCACCCCTCCACTTT. This translates into CASSLAVVPSSPLHF.

The V and J genes are TRBV9 and TRBJ1-6; tentative D call: TRBD1 (5 bases). V gave up 0 bases and J gave up 7 bases, with 14 bases separating them. The CDR3 covers 16 residues. CDR1 is SGDLS, CDR2 YYNGEE, per germline. The CDR3 nucleotides read TGTGCCAGCAGCGTAGATGAAGGGGCCCGGAATTCACCCCTCCACTTT. It specifies CASSVDEGARNSPLHF. Full variable domain (remainder filled in from reference TRBV9 and TRBJ1-6): DSGVTQTPKHLITATGQRVTLRCSPRSGDLSVYWYQQSLDQGLQFLIQYYNGEERAKGNILERFSAQQFPDLHSELNLSSLELGDSALYFCASSVDEGARNSPLHFGNGTRLTVT.

The V and J genes are TRBV5-6 and TRBJ1-1, with a tentative D call TRBD1 (6 bases). Trimming took 4 bases from V and 2 from J, leaving 12 bases between them. CDR1 is SGHDT, CDR2 YYEEEE, per germline. This CDR3 is 14 amino acids long. CDR3 residues: CASSGGQQNTEAFF. CDR3 nucleotide sequence: TGTGCCAGCAGCGGAGGACAGCAAAACACTGAAGCTTTCTTT.

The chain recombines TRBV5-6 with TRBJ1-5, with D possibly matching TRBD1 (5 bases). The CDR3 covers 14 residues. CDR1 is SGHDT and CDR2 is YYEEEE in the germline V gene. V was cut by 2 bases and J by 10 bases, with 16 bases left in between. CDR3 sequence reads: CASSLGQGRRPQHF. The CDR3 DNA is TGTGCCAGCAGCTTAGGCCAGGGAAGACGACCCCAGCATTTT.

V and J are TRBV27 and TRBJ1-2, with 10 positions matching TRBD1. The ends lost 3 bases at V and 3 bases at J; junction bases unmatched: 7. This CDR3 has 16 amino acids. The germline V gene has CDR1 MNHEY and CDR2 SMNVEV (reference sequence). CDR3 loop: CASSLGMGTGDYGYTF. DNA for the CDR3: TGTGCCAGCAGTTTGGGCATGGGGACAGGGGACTATGGCTACACCTTC.

Written as DNA, the CDR3 is TGTGCCAGCAGCCCCCGACTAGCGGGAGGGCCCGGCAATGAGCAGTTCTTC. Amino acid sequence: CASSPRLAGGPGNEQFF. This chain links TRBV9 with TRBJ2-1; 14 bases match TRBD2. V trimming: 4 bases; J trimming: 6 bases; junction bases outside the gene matches: 9. CDR1 is SGDLS, CDR2 YYNGEE, per germline. The CDR3 spans 17 residues.

This sequence joins TRBV24-1 and TRBJ2-2; 11 bases fit TRBD2. The CDR3 contains 17 residues. J was trimmed by 7 bases and V by 6 bases; bases with no gene match: 12. Germline CDR1 and CDR2: KGHDR and SFDVKD. The CDR3 DNA follows: TGTGCCACCAGTTATGGCCAAACTAGCGGGAGAGTCGGGGAGCTGTTTTTT. Its translation: CATSYGQTSGRVGELFF.

V and J are TRBV12-2 and TRBJ1-6. TRBV12-2 is a recognized pseudogene. The CDR3 has 14 residues. The CDR3 region has the DNA TGTGCAAGTCGCTTAGCGATAACGGATTCACCCCTCCACTTT. Translated, it gives CASRLAITDSPLHF.

The chain recombines TRBV24-1 with TRBJ1-2; possible D gene TRBD1, 5 bases. This CDR3 spans 14 amino acids. V dropped 4 bases and J dropped 6 bases, with 14 bases sitting between them. Germline CDR1 reads KGHDR; CDR2 reads SFDVKD. The CDR3 region is CATSETGGMNGYTF. CDR3 in DNA: TGTGCCACCAGTGAAACGGGGGGGATGAATGGCTACACCTTC.

This clone showed up just once. The chain employs TRBV27 and TRBJ2-7, with 11 bases that match TRBD2. CDR3 size: 15 residues. With 3 bases clipped from V and 3 bases from J, the junction kept 4 bases outside the gene matches. CDR1 and CDR2 from the germline V gene are MNHEY and SMNVEV (reference sequence). The CDR3 reads CASSFLAGGDYEQYF. The CDR3 DNA reads as TGTGCCAGCAGTTTCCTAGCGGGAGGCGACTACGAGCAGTACTTC.

CDR3 amino acids: CASSPRDRGYSNQPQHF. CDR3 sequence (DNA): TGTGCCAGTAGTCCACGGGACAGGGGTTATAGCAATCAGCCCCAGCATTTT. This chain joins TRBV19 and TRBJ1-5; 10 bases match TRBD1. This CDR3 spans 17 amino acids. Germline V CDR1 and CDR2: LNHDA, SQIVND (reference sequence). V shed 5 bases, J shed 0 bases, and the junction held 7 bases outside the gene matches.

The gene calls are TRBV24-1 and TRBJ1-1; D not resolved. The CDR3 contains 13 residues. CDR1 and CDR2 (germline): KGHDR, SFDVKD. V gave up 7 bases and J gave up 1 base, with 9 bases separating them. The CDR3 DNA is TGTGCCACCAGGTTAGGAGGGAACACTGAAGCTTTCTTT. Protein product: CATRLGGNTEAFF.

The rearrangement links TRBV27 to TRBJ1-4; TRBD1 might be the D (5 bases). Looked up from germline, CDR1 is MNHEY and CDR2 is SMNVEV (reference sequence). There are 13 residues in the CDR3. Between the trimmed V and J ends, which lost 8 bases and 8 bases, there was a span of 15 bases. The CDR3 sequence: CASAVGRGEKLFF. Here the CDR3 DNA reads TGTGCCAGCGCCGTTGGGAGGGGAGAAAAACTGTTTTTT.

CDR3 nucleotides: TGTGCCAGCAGCGCCCCCAGCGGGAGCTCCTACAATGAGCAGTTCTTC. Translation gives CASSAPSGSSYNEQFF. The chain carries TRBV7-3 and TRBJ2-1; TRBD2 agrees at 8 bases. This CDR3 has 16 amino acids. Germline CDR1 and CDR2: SGHTA and FQGTGA. J was trimmed by 0 bases and V by 5 bases; bases with no gene match: 6.

The CDR3: CASSLLDGEGYEQYF. The CDR3 DNA follows: TGTGCCAGCAGCTTACTAGACGGGGAAGGCTACGAGCAGTACTTC. V usage is TRBV11-1 and J usage is TRBJ2-7; possibly TRBD2 for D (5 bases). The length of the CDR3 is 15 residues. CDR1 is SGHAT, CDR2 FQDESV, per germline (reference sequence). V lost 2 bases, J lost 3 bases, and 14 bases lay in between.

The chain recombines TRBV7-9 with TRBJ1-2, with 7 bases identical to TRBD1. CDR1 SEHNR and CDR2 FQNEAQ come from the germline V gene (reference sequence). The CDR3 contains 15 residues. The trim removed 5 bases at V and 6 bases at J, leaving 12 bases unmatched. For the CDR3, the DNA is TGTGCCAGCAGCCACAGACAGGGCAGAAAGGATGGCTACACCTTC. This codes for CASSHRQGRKDGYTF.

The CDR3: CASSKTGENEKLFF. The CDR3 DNA follows: TGTGCCAGCAGTAAGACAGGGGAGAATGAAAAACTGTTTTTT. The genes are TRBV6-5 and TRBJ1-4, with 8 bases aligning to TRBD1. The germline gives CDR1 MNHEY, CDR2 SVGAGI. CDR3 size: 14 residues. V was pared by 5 bases and J by 5 bases, with 4 bases of the junction left unmatched.

The genes are TRBV10-3 and TRBJ2-1; 9 bases fit TRBD2. V was pared by 0 bases and J by 9 bases, with 9 bases of the junction left unmatched. The CDR3 covers 16 residues. Per germline, CDR1 ENHRY and CDR2 SYGVKD. The CDR3 region has the DNA TGTGCCATCAGTGAGTCAGTAGCGGGAGACCGGATTGAGCAGTTCTTC. It yields the protein CAISESVAGDRIEQFF.

This chain uses TRBV19 with TRBJ2-4, with 7 bases lining up with TRBD1. The CDR3 totals 13 residues. With 6 bases clipped from V and 7 bases from J, the junction kept 6 bases outside the gene matches. Germline lookup yields CDR1 LNHDA and CDR2 SQIVND (reference sequence). Here the CDR3 DNA reads TGTGCCAGTAGACAGGGGATGGGGAACATTCAGTACTTC. The encoded protein is CASRQGMGNIQYF.

The gene calls are TRBV28 and TRBJ1-2; a possible D gene is TRBD1 (6 bases). CDR3 length: 15 amino acids. Germline V gene lookup returns CDR1 MDHEN and CDR2 SYDVKM. Trimming cost V 5 bases and J 0 bases, with 13 bases left between them. Here the CDR3 reads CASSDLEGANYGYTF. The CDR3 coding sequence is TGTGCCAGCAGTGACCTCGAGGGGGCTAACTATGGCTACACCTTC.

This clone was seen a single time. This chain links TRBV19 with TRBJ1-2; D possibly corresponds to TRBD1 (5 bases). Germline V CDR1 and CDR2: LNHDA, SQIVND (reference sequence). The length of the CDR3 is 13 residues. V lost 3 bases and J lost 8, with 13 bases in between. CDR3 sequence: CASSIVGTRGYTF. The CDR3 bases are TGTGCCAGTAGTATCGTAGGGACTCGGGGCTACACCTTC.

The chain joins TRBV7-9 to TRBJ1-2, with TRBD1 as a possible D gene (6 bases). Germline loops: CDR1 SEHNR, CDR2 FQNEAQ (reference sequence). The CDR3 extends over 14 amino acids. The V gene lost 0 bases and the J gene lost 6 bases, with 11 bases spanning the gap. The CDR3 nucleotides read TGTGCCAGCAGCTTAGCGGGGACACCGGATGGCTACACCTTC. This sequence encodes CASSLAGTPDGYTF.

The rearrangement uses TRBV24-1 and TRBJ1-2; no firm D call. V lost 3 bases and J 5 bases, leaving 6 bases between the germline ends. This CDR3 has 12 amino acids. Germline-derived CDR1 and CDR2 are KGHDR and SFDVKD. The DNA for the CDR3 is TGTGCCACCAGTGATCGGACTTATGGCTACACCTTC. Translating gives CATSDRTYGYTF.

J is TRBJ2-7 and V is TRBV5-1; 7 bases line up with TRBD1. CDR3 length: 13 residues. The J segment lost 3 bases and the V segment lost 6 bases, leaving 6 bases of the junction unmatched. The germline gives CDR1 SGHRS, CDR2 YFSETQ. The CDR3 DNA reads TGCGCCAGCACCCGGGACAGAAACTACGAGCAGTACTTC. Its protein product is CASTRDRNYEQYF.

The chain uses TRBV27 and TRBJ2-1; TRBD2 agrees at 9 bases. J gave up 2 bases and V 2 bases, and 7 bases lay outside the gene matches. The CDR3 has 17 amino acids. Germline V gene sequence: CDR1 MNHEY, CDR2 SMNVEV (reference sequence). CDR3 loop: CASSLAGGTPPYNEQFF. In nucleotides, the CDR3 is TGTGCCAGCAGTTTAGCGGGAGGGACCCCCCCCTACAATGAGCAGTTCTTC.

J is TRBJ1-2 and V is TRBV5-4, with D uncertain. The germline V and J ends were trimmed by 0 bases and 0 bases, with 9 bases remaining between them. Germline assignment: CDR1 SGHNT and CDR2 YYREEE (reference sequence). This CDR3 region has 15 residues. This CDR3 reads CASSLGRTTNYGYTF. Here the CDR3 DNA reads TGTGCCAGCAGCTTGGGACGGACTACTAACTATGGCTACACCTTC. Using reference TRBV5-4 and TRBJ1-2 for the parts outside the CDR3, the full variable domain is ETGVTQSPTHLIKTRGQQVTLRCSSQSGHNTVSWYQQALGQGPQFIFQYYREEENGRGNFPPRFSGLQFPNYSSELNVNALELDDSALYLCASSLGRTTNYGYTFGSGTRLTVV.

CDR3 nucleotides: TGTGCCATCAGTGAGTTGGCAGGGGTGAACACTGAAGCTTTCTTT. Translated: CAISELAGVNTEAFF. The V and J genes are TRBV10-3 and TRBJ1-1, with D maybe TRBD1 (6 bases). CDR1 ENHRY and CDR2 SYGVKD come from the germline V gene. Trimming took 1 base from V and 0 from J, leaving 9 bases between them. The CDR3 length is 15 residues.

This clone was detected only once. The chain couples TRBV4-1 to TRBJ2-2, with 8 bases identical to TRBD1. Germline CDR1 reads MGHRA; CDR2 reads YSYEKL. The CDR3 has 17 amino acids. V dropped 1 base and J dropped 8; count of bases not matched to a gene: 12. Here the CDR3 reads CASSQVLDRAFRGELFF. CDR3 coding DNA: TGCGCCAGCAGCCAAGTCTTGGACAGGGCGTTTAGGGGGGAGCTGTTTTTT.

The rearrangement joins TRBV3-1 (or the pseudogene TRBV3-2) to TRBJ2-5; 13 bases align to TRBD2. V shed 10 bases and J 5 bases; nucleotides not matched to a gene: 7. This CDR3 is 14 amino acids long. Germline V gene lookup returns CDR1 LGHDT and CDR2 YNNKEL (reference sequence). This CDR3 reads CAIRLAGGFETQYF. CDR3 coding DNA: TGTGCCATCAGACTAGCGGGAGGATTTGAGACCCAGTACTTC.